This TCR beta chain was profiled in a study of OX40 agonist ivuxolimab in advanced cancers. Sequenced by immunoSEQ multiplex PCR; TCRdb stores in-frame clones only, minus some. The table includes about 64,000 clones, around four fifths detected once. Study-wide points: Part of the nonresponder group also had normalized T-cell clonal expansion that was low.

Trimming cost V 5 bases and J 5 bases, with 16 bases left between them. The CDR3 length is 16 residues. Germline V gene lookup returns CDR1 SEHNR and CDR2 FQNEAQ (reference sequence). A note on this clone: Antigen unknown.

This specimen was CD4+ or CD8+ T cells sorted from blood, taken in a trial of the OX40 agonist ivuxolimab. The sequence derives from an adult with an advanced solid tumor such as melanoma, head and neck, liver or kidney cancer. This chain connects TRBV7-9 to TRBJ1-6, with D maybe TRBD1 (6 bases). The CDR3 sequence is CASSPQGWGNNSPLHF. As DNA, the CDR3 is TGTGCCAGCAGCCCTCAGGGGTGGGGGAATAATTCACCCCTCCACTTT.